The 21 T cell receptor beta chains in this list originate from one sample, sequenced in a study of monozygotic twins with inflammatory bowel disease (dated by TCRdb to between 2018 and 2021). Receptors were amplified or captured by 5' RACE. Instrument on record: Illumina HiSeq 2500. TCRdb reprocessed the reads and provides one entry for every CDR3 protein sequence; no DNA is given. The table for this sample lists some 200,000 distinct CDR3 sequences. Jointly, the top ten make up roughly 7.7% of the sample. Sequencing input: blood. These receptors originate from a human donor with ulcerative colitis or Crohn's disease, or a healthy co-twin of an affected twin (not recorded which).

The chain has TRBV4-3 and TRBJ2-3; TCRdb calls TRBD1, which cannot be checked without DNA. In germline, CDR1 is LGHNA, CDR2 YSLEER. This CDR3 is 14 amino acids long. CDR3 sequence: CASSRGVVSDTQYF.

This sequence joins TRBV7-9 and TRBJ2-3. There are 13 residues in the CDR3. The germline V gene encodes CDR1 SEHNR and CDR2 FQNEAQ (reference sequence). The chain's CDR3 is CASSSTQTDTQYF.

This chain joins TRBV5-1 and TRBJ2-3; absent DNA, TCRdb's TRBD1 call cannot be checked. This CDR3 is 16 amino acids long. Germline CDR1 reads SGHRS; CDR2 reads YFSETQ. CDR3 residues: CASSLGTGFPTDTQYF.

The chain has TRBV3-1 and TRBJ2-7; the D call from TCRdb, TRBD2, cannot be confirmed without DNA. CDR3 length equals 15 residues. The V gene's germline CDR1 is LGHDT and CDR2 YNNKEL (reference sequence). Here the CDR3 reads CASSQTSGGTYEQYF.

The chain has TRBV19 and TRBJ1-2; TCRdb's D gene call, TRBD1, goes unchecked for lack of DNA. Per the germline V gene, CDR1 is LNHDA and CDR2 is SQIVND (reference sequence). The CDR3 totals 12 residues. The CDR3 region is CASSTGPVGYTF.

This chain's CDR3 is CASSLEGGQGLTEAFF. The gene calls are TRBV5-1 and TRBJ1-1; the TCRdb D gene call, TRBD1, has no DNA to confirm it. Germline lookup yields CDR1 SGHRS and CDR2 YFSETQ. The CDR3 is 16 amino acids.

The V call is TRBV4-3, the J call TRBJ1-6; TCRdb proposes TRBD1, but this gene call is untestable without DNA. Germline values: CDR1 LGHNA, CDR2 YSLEER. The CDR3 is made up of 17 amino acids. CDR3 loop: CASSPTGEGSYNSPLHF.

This chain uses TRBV4-3 with TRBJ2-1; the D call of TRBD1 rests on TCRdb alone, since no DNA is present to check it. The length of the CDR3 is 16 residues. Per germline, CDR1 LGHNA and CDR2 YSLEER. The CDR3: CASSSLSRAEYNEQFF.

The chain couples TRBV5-6 to TRBJ2-3; TCRdb reports TRBD2, a call that lacks DNA to check it against. The CDR3 length is 15 residues. Germline V gene sequence: CDR1 SGHDT, CDR2 YYEEEE. The CDR3 spells CASSLWGGGTDTQYF.

The chain links TRBV29-1 to TRBJ2-5; checking the TCRdb D call of TRBD1 is not possible without DNA. This CDR3 is 12 amino acids long. Germline CDR1 is SQVTM and CDR2 is ANQGSEA. CDR3 amino acids: CSVGQALDRVYF.

The chain recombines TRBV12-3 or TRBV12-4 with TRBJ1-4. This CDR3 region has 15 residues. The CDR3 sequence: CASSLTKTVGEKLFF.

The chain joins TRBV5-1 to TRBJ2-3. This CDR3 spans 11 amino acids. Germline lookup yields CDR1 SGHRS and CDR2 YFSETQ. The CDR3 sequence: CASSSTDTQYF. The entire variable domain, with the rest obtained from reference TRBV5-1 and TRBJ2-3, is as follows: KAGVTQTPRYLIKTRGQQVTLSCSPISGHRSVSWYQQTPGQGLQFLFEYFSETQRNKGNFPGRFSGRQFSNSRSEMNVSTLELGDSALYLCASSSTDTQYFGPGTRLTVL.

The chain combines TRBV18 with TRBJ1-6; as DNA is missing, the TRBD1 call by TCRdb cannot be tested. Germline CDR1 reads KGHSH; CDR2 reads LQKENI. This CDR3 contains 15 residues. CDR3 sequence: CASSASGGDNSPLHF. The full variable domain, in which reference TRBV18 and TRBJ1-6 provide the parts outside the CDR3, is NAGVMQNPRHLVRRRGQEARLRCSPMKGHSHVYWYRQLPEEGLKFMVYLQKENIIDESGMPKERFSAEFPKEGPSILRIQQVVRGDSAAYFCASSASGGDNSPLHFGNGTRLTVT.

This chain joins TRBV29-1 and TRBJ2-2; the D call of TRBD1 rests on TCRdb alone, since no DNA is present to check it. Germline V gene lookup returns CDR1 SQVTM and CDR2 ANQGSEA. The CDR3 consists of 14 residues. CDR3 sequence: CSGRGDANTGELFF.

The V gene is TRBV5-1, the J gene TRBJ1-1; the D gene TCRdb calls, TRBD1, cannot be checked with no DNA. The CDR3 runs 17 residues. Germline lookup yields CDR1 SGHRS and CDR2 YFSETQ. This CDR3 is CASSLELPIPSNTEAFF. Full variable domain (outside the CDR3, taken from reference TRBV5-1 and TRBJ1-1): KAGVTQTPRYLIKTRGQQVTLSCSPISGHRSVSWYQQTPGQGLQFLFEYFSETQRNKGNFPGRFSGRQFSNSRSEMNVSTLELGDSALYLCASSLELPIPSNTEAFFGQGTRLTVV.

The chain combines TRBV20-1 with TRBJ1-3. The CDR3 has 13 amino acids. Germline CDR1 reads DFQATT; CDR2 reads SNEGSKA (reference sequence). The CDR3 region is CSAASGSGNTIYF.

The gene calls are TRBV19 and TRBJ2-6; TCRdb's assignment of TRBD1 cannot be checked, as there is no DNA. The germline V gene has CDR1 LNHDA and CDR2 SQIVND (reference sequence). CDR3 length equals 17 residues. The CDR3 is CATLPGQGLTGANVLTF.

The chain has TRBV7-9 and TRBJ2-2; TCRdb indicates TRBD2, and absent DNA this call remains unverified. The CDR3 loop spans 14 amino acids. Germline V gene lookup returns CDR1 SEHNR and CDR2 FQNEAQ (reference sequence). The CDR3 here is CASLLAGEAGELFF.

The V gene is TRBV18, the J gene TRBJ1-6. The CDR3 consists of 15 residues. In germline, CDR1 is KGHSH, CDR2 LQKENI. CDR3 sequence reads: CASSPDLGEISPLHF.

The chain carries TRBV12-3 or TRBV12-4 and TRBJ2-5. This CDR3 is 13 amino acids long. CDR3 sequence reads: CASSLFWQETQYF.

Here the CDR3 reads CASDCRGFNEQFF. This chain joins TRBV23-1 and TRBJ2-1; TCRdb gives TRBD1 as the D gene, but with no DNA this cannot be confirmed. TRBV23-1 qualifies as an ORF whose function is uncertain. The CDR3 is made up of 13 amino acids.